This T cell receptor beta chain was sequenced during a study of identifying expanded T cells in peripheral blood. Regarding the study as a whole: Clone count variance between approximately two-week samples rose with total template count.

Details on this clone: Its antigen is not known.

Healthy donors had no documented immune events, such as infections, while sampled. Sequencing was performed with immunoSEQ multiplex PCR; in TCRdb, only in-frame clones are kept and a portion is missing. The table lists about 90,000 clones, roughly 86% of them singletons, with 5.5% to 6% in the top ten. The sequence was collected from a person aged 18 to 70 in good health. What was sequenced was blood.

The CDR3 bases are TGCGCCAGCAGAACAGAGCGGGGCTCCTACAATGAGCAGTTCTTC. Protein product: CASRTERGSYNEQFF. V gene TRBV4-3 combines with J gene TRBJ2-1; 7 nucleotides align to TRBD2. The junction had 5 bases not matched to a gene; V was cut back by 6 bases and J by 0 bases. The CDR3 consists of 15 residues. Germline V CDR1 and CDR2: LGHNA, YSLEER.